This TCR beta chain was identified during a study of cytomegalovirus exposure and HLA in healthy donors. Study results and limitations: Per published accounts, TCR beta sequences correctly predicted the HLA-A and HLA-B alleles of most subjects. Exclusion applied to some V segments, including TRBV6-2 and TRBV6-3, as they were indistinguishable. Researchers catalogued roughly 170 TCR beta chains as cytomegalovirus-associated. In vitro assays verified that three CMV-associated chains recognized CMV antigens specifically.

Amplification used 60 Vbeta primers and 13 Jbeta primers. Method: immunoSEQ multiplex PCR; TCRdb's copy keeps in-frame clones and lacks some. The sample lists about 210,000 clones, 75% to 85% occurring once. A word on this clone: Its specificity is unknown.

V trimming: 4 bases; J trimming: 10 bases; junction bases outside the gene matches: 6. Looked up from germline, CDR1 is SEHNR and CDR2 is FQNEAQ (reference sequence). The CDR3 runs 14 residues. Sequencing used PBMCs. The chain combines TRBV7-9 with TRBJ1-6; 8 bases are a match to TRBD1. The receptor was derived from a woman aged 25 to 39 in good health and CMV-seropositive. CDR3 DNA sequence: TGTGCCAGCAGCTCCTCAGGGGGCGAATCACCCCTCCACTTT. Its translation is CASSSSGGESPLHF.